The 32 T cell receptor beta chains reported below all come from one sample, sequenced in a study of blood T cells in healthy people across ages. The second PCR ran roughly 7 to 12 cycles with a sample-barcoded 5' primer and J-beta primers. Each CDR3 protein gets one entry after TCRdb re-called the 5' RACE reads with MiXCR. The table shows more than 750,000 distinct CDR3 sequences, with 25% to 35% occurring only once. This same sample was also part of a study on T cells of mothers and their children.

Sequenced: blood. The receptors stem from a woman aged 40 to 50 in good health.

The table lists this clonotype with a few counts. The rearrangement joins TRBV7-9 to TRBJ2-3; 12 nucleotides match TRBD2. V trimming: 3 bases; J trimming: 13 bases; junction bases outside the gene matches: 5. The V gene's germline CDR1 is SEHNR and CDR2 FQNEAQ (reference sequence). This CDR3 contains 13 residues. In DNA, the CDR3 is TGTGCCAGCAGCTTGCCTAGCGGGGGGGCAGAGTATTTT. Protein: CASSLPSGGAEYF.

Only a few counts were recorded for this clonotype. A much larger clone differs from this one at a single base, so this may be a read error. The J gene is TRBJ1-2, the V gene TRBV29-1; 10 positions agree with TRBD1. This CDR3 has 15 amino acids. Germline CDR1 and CDR2: SQVTM and ANQGSEA. The V gene end was trimmed by 6 bases and the J gene end by 6 bases; junction bases not matched to a gene: 13. CDR3 in DNA: TGCAGCGTGGGGACAGGGGCTAGTGGGAACCATGGCTACACCTTC. Protein product: CSVGTGASGNHGYTF.

This chain joins TRBV28 and TRBJ1-5, with a possible D match to TRBD1 (6 bases). V was pared by 6 bases and J by 6 bases, with 21 bases between. CDR1 and CDR2 (germline): MDHEN, SYDVKM. The CDR3 has 16 amino acids. DNA of the CDR3: TGTGCCAGCAGGCTTTCCACGGGGGGCGCGTCTCAGCCCCAGCATTTT. Its protein is CASRLSTGGASQPQHF.

V gene TRBV27 combines with J gene TRBJ1-2, with TRBD1 identical over 7 bases. This CDR3 is 15 amino acids long. Looked up from germline, CDR1 is MNHEY and CDR2 is SMNVEV (reference sequence). V dropped 6 bases and J dropped 1; count of bases not matched to a gene: 8. The DNA for the CDR3 is TGTGCCAGCAGCCCTATGGGACAGAATAACTATGGCTACACCTTC. Its protein product is CASSPMGQNNYGYTF.

This clonotype was counted ten times or more. This rearrangement joins TRBV5-1 to TRBJ2-3; no definite D call. The CDR3 has 14 amino acids. Trimming shortened V by 2 bases and J by 2 bases, and 9 bases separated the two germline ends. Germline V gene sequence: CDR1 SGHRS, CDR2 YFSETQ. The CDR3 protein is CASSFAPDTDTQYF. The CDR3 region has the DNA TGCGCCAGCAGCTTTGCACCAGACACAGATACGCAGTATTTT.

This clonotype turned up a few times. The chain recombines TRBV5-1 with TRBJ2-3, with D perhaps matching TRBD1 (6 bases). From germline, CDR1 is SGHRS and CDR2 YFSETQ. The germline V and J ends were trimmed by 0 bases and 2 bases, with 10 bases remaining between them. The CDR3 covers 15 residues. In DNA form, the CDR3 reads TGCGCCAGCAGCTTGGGCGCAGGGGACACAGATACGCAGTATTTT. It translates to CASSLGAGDTDTQYF.

As for this clonotype: This may be a read error, as it is one base from a much larger clone. The chain couples TRBV6-1 to TRBJ2-7; 9 nucleotides align to TRBD1. The CDR3 runs 12 residues. The germline gives CDR1 MNHNS, CDR2 SASEGT. Here the CDR3 DNA reads TGTGCTTCGGACAGGGGTAACTACGGGCAGTACTTC. This gives the protein CASDRGNYGQYF.

There are many counts of this clonotype. The J gene is TRBJ2-7, the V gene TRBV28; D not resolved. The CDR3 totals 14 residues. V shed 3 bases and J shed 0 bases, with 9 bases lying between them. Germline-derived CDR1 and CDR2 are MDHEN and SYDVKM. The CDR3 DNA reads TGTGCCAGCAGTTTTCTCTTGAGCTCCTACGAGCAGTACTTC. Translating gives CASSFLLSSYEQYF.

As to this clonotype: A much larger clone sits a single nucleotide away, making a read error possible. The rearrangement uses TRBV7-8 and TRBJ2-1; D unresolved. The J call may be faulty, since TRBJ2-7 better matches the DNA end. The CDR3 is 14 residues long. In germline, CDR1 is SGHVS, CDR2 FQNEAQ. The CDR3 DNA reads as TGTGCCAGCAGCTTCCGTCGCTCCTACAATGAGCAGTACTTC. It encodes CASSFRRSYNEQYF.

The V call is TRBV27, the J call TRBJ1-3; TRBD1 matches 8 bases. Germline CDR1 and CDR2: MNHEY and SMNVEV (reference sequence). The CDR3 consists of 16 residues. J was trimmed by 4 bases and V by 0 bases; bases with no gene match: 5. The CDR3 sequence is CASSLSPGGAGNTIYF. The CDR3 nucleotides read TGTGCCAGCAGTTTATCTCCAGGGGGCGCCGGAAACACCATATATTTT.

With respect to this clonotype: A read error may be the cause here, since a much bigger clone is one base away. This chain uses TRBV3-1 with TRBJ2-3, with 13 bases fitting TRBD2. There are 16 residues in the CDR3. J was trimmed by 5 bases and V by 7 bases; bases with no gene match: 9. From germline, CDR1 is LGHDT and CDR2 YNNKEL (reference sequence). The chain's CDR3 is CASKIGTSGTGDTQYF. The CDR3 DNA reads TGTGCCAGCAAGATTGGGACTAGCGGGACTGGAGATACGCAGTATTTT.

The table lists this clonotype with many counts. The J gene is TRBJ1-5, the V gene TRBV7-9, with a possible D match to TRBD1 (6 bases). The germline V gene has CDR1 SEHNR and CDR2 FQNEAQ (reference sequence). This CDR3 has 16 amino acids. Between the trimmed V and J ends, which lost 5 bases and 6 bases, there was a span of 20 bases. The CDR3 nucleotides read TGTGCCAGCAGCCCCGCCGGCAGGGGTCTTCTTCAGCCCCAGCATTTT. Protein product: CASSPAGRGLLQPQHF.

CDR3 nucleotide sequence: TGTGCCAGCAAAACGTGGGGCTATGGCTACACCTTC. This translates into CASKTWGYGYTF. The chain combines TRBV2 with TRBJ1-2; D is undetermined. Between the trimmed V and J ends, which lost 7 bases and 4 bases, there was a span of 10 bases. The germline V gene encodes CDR1 SNHLY and CDR2 FYNNEI. This CDR3 is 12 amino acids long.

The chain carries TRBV27 and TRBJ2-3, with 7 bases that match TRBD2. With V trimmed by 5 bases and J by 1 base, 9 bases remained unmatched. The CDR3 contains 16 residues. Germline CDR1 reads MNHEY; CDR2 reads SMNVEV (reference sequence). Here the CDR3 reads CASSRRTRAGTDTQYF. The CDR3 DNA follows: TGTGCCAGCAGTCGCAGGACTAGGGCTGGCACAGATACGCAGTATTTT.

The J gene is TRBJ2-6, the V gene TRBV7-2; possibly TRBD2 for D (5 bases). Germline assignment: CDR1 SGHTA and CDR2 FQGNSA. This CDR3 spans 14 amino acids. V lost 5 bases and J 4 bases, leaving 9 bases between the germline ends. The CDR3 DNA reads TGTGCCAGCAGCAACCCGGGGGGGGCCAACGTCCTGACTTTC. Protein: CASSNPGGANVLTF.

Only a few counts were recorded for this clonotype. The chain joins TRBV18 to TRBJ2-7; 8 bases fit TRBD2. This CDR3 has 14 amino acids. The V gene end was trimmed by 3 bases and the J gene end by 3 bases; junction bases not matched to a gene: 4. Germline loops: CDR1 KGHSH, CDR2 LQKENI. In nucleotides, the CDR3 is TGTGCCAGCTCACCCCCCAGCGGGGGCTACGAGCAGTACTTC. It codes for CASSPPSGGYEQYF.

The genes are TRBV7-9 and TRBJ1-1; D unclear. Trimming cost V 2 bases and J 1 base, with 11 bases left between them. The CDR3 consists of 15 residues. The germline V gene encodes CDR1 SEHNR and CDR2 FQNEAQ (reference sequence). The CDR3 region is CASSLTRAGNTEAFF. The CDR3 DNA reads as TGTGCCAGCAGCTTAACCCGAGCCGGGAACACTGAAGCTTTCTTT.

Comments on this clonotype: Being one base from a much bigger clone, this may be a read error. The chain combines TRBV10-3 with TRBJ1-1; TRBD1 matches at 8 bases. The germline gives CDR1 ENHRY, CDR2 SYGVKD. The CDR3 has 14 residues. Trimming at V came to 5 bases and at J to 6 bases, leaving 8 bases not matched to a gene. The CDR3 nucleotides read TGTGCCATCAGTCAGACAGGGGTTGGTGCTGAAGCTTTCTTT. Encoded protein: CAISQTGVGAEAFF.

This clonotype was observed a few times. A read error may account for a junction end that differs from germline. The chain is built from TRBV12-3 or TRBV12-4 and TRBJ2-7, with 7 bases matching TRBD1. The CDR3 covers 13 residues. CDR3 region: CAGSLGQAGEQYF. CDR3 DNA sequence: TGTGCCGGCAGCCTCGGACAGGCCGGAGAGCAGTACTTC.

V is TRBV6-6 and J is TRBJ2-3; 12 bases are a match to TRBD2. Germline CDR1 MNHNY, CDR2 SVGAGI (reference sequence). V lost 6 bases, J lost 0 bases, and 4 bases stayed unmatched. The CDR3 is 16 amino acids. The DNA of the CDR3 is TGTGCCAGCAGAAAAGGACTAGCGGGAAGCACAGATACGCAGTATTTT. It is translated as CASRKGLAGSTDTQYF.

The V call is TRBV9, the J call TRBJ1-3, with D maybe TRBD1 (6 bases). CDR1 is SGDLS, CDR2 YYNGEE, per germline. The CDR3 has 15 amino acids. Trimming removed 4 bases at V and 0 bases at J, with 11 bases between. CDR3 DNA: TGTGCCAGCAGCAACGACAGGAGCTCTGGAAACACCATATATTTT. This translates into CASSNDRSSGNTIYF.

The chain carries TRBV4-3 and TRBJ2-6; 12 bases align to TRBD2. CDR3 size: 16 residues. Looked up from germline, CDR1 is LGHNA and CDR2 is YSLEER. The V and J ends lost 3 bases and 3 bases, in that order; junction bases with no gene match: 0. CDR3 nucleotides: TGCGCCAGCAGCCAGACTAGCGGGAGTGGGGCCAACGTCCTGACTTTC. Translating gives CASSQTSGSGANVLTF.

In regard to this clonotype: The missing conserved phenylalanine or tryptophan at the end of this CDR3 makes a read error likely. The V gene is TRBV6-2 or TRBV6-3, the J gene TRBJ1-2; D call uncertain. The V gene lost 6 bases and the J gene lost 5 bases, with 16 bases spanning the gap. Germline V gives CDR1 MNHEY, CDR2 SVGEGT. The CDR3 contains 14 residues. The CDR3 here is CASRPSSERYGYTV. In DNA, the CDR3 is TGTGCCAGCAGACCTTCTAGCGAGAGGTATGGCTACACCGTC.

Ten or more counts support this clonotype. V and J are TRBV6-1 and TRBJ1-5; D is possibly TRBD1 (5 bases). V shed 8 bases and J shed 3 bases, with 20 bases lying between them. The length of the CDR3 is 16 residues. The germline CDR1 and CDR2 sequences are MNHNS and SASEGT. Here the CDR3 reads CASRGARGSYNQPQHF. Here the CDR3 DNA reads TGTGCCAGCCGCGGGGCTCGGGGGAGTTACAATCAGCCCCAGCATTTT.

This clonotype was seen more than once but under ten times. The chain recombines TRBV5-1 with TRBJ1-2, with 10 bases lining up with TRBD1. The junction had 4 bases not matched to a gene; V was cut back by 2 bases and J by 3 bases. Germline V gene sequence: CDR1 SGHRS, CDR2 YFSETQ. The CDR3 consists of 15 residues. The CDR3 DNA reads TGCGCCAGCAGCTTCTACGGGACAGGGGACTATGGCTACACCTTC. This translates into CASSFYGTGDYGYTF.

The chain links TRBV15 to TRBJ1-3; possible D gene TRBD1, 5 bases. Germline lookup yields CDR1 LNHNV and CDR2 YYDKDF (reference sequence). Trimming took 1 base from V and 0 from J, leaving 10 bases between them. The CDR3 contains 16 residues. The CDR3 loop is CATSRVGGSSGNTIYF. Here the CDR3 DNA reads TGTGCCACCAGCAGAGTTGGGGGGAGCTCTGGAAACACCATATATTTT.

The chain couples TRBV28 to TRBJ2-5; D gene unclear. Trimming removed 6 bases at V and 4 bases at J, with 12 bases between. Germline V CDR1 and CDR2: MDHEN, SYDVKM. This CDR3 spans 13 amino acids. CDR3 region: CASRQTTIETQYF. For the CDR3, the DNA is TGTGCCAGCAGACAAACAACGATAGAGACCCAGTACTTC.

This clonotype was observed many times. The chain recombines TRBV7-2 with TRBJ2-1; D perhaps matches TRBD2 (5 bases). CDR3 size: 15 residues. In germline, CDR1 is SGHTA, CDR2 FQGNSA. The V end lost 5 bases, the J end lost 0 bases, and 11 bases lay between the germline ends. CDR3 in DNA: TGTGCCAGCAGCCCCGGCCGGGGCTCCTACAATGAGCAGTTCTTC. This encodes CASSPGRGSYNEQFF.

The chain employs TRBV24-1 and TRBJ2-1; D perhaps matches TRBD1 (6 bases). The J call may be wrong; the DNA end is better matched by TRBJ2-7. Germline V gives CDR1 KGHDR, CDR2 SFDVKD. The CDR3 is 16 amino acids. This chain's CDR3 is CATSDHRVGSYNEQYF. Written as DNA, the CDR3 is TGTGCCACCAGTGACCACAGGGTGGGATCCTACAATGAGCAGTACTTC.

Ten or more counts support this clonotype. The rearrangement joins TRBV7-3 to TRBJ2-4; D is ambiguous. V shed 2 bases and J shed 9 bases, with 11 bases lying between them. CDR3 size: 13 residues. Germline assignment: CDR1 SGHTA and CDR2 FQGTGA. For the CDR3, the DNA is TGTGCCAGCAGCTTACAGCCGAGGAGCATTCAGTACTTC. It codes for CASSLQPRSIQYF. The whole variable domain, remainder taken from reference TRBV7-3 and TRBJ2-4, is GAGVSQTPSNKVTEKGKYVELRCDPISGHTALYWYRQSLGQGPEFLIYFQGTGAADDSGLPNDRFFAVRPEGSVSTLKIQRTERGDSAVYLCASSLQPRSIQYFGAGTRLSVL.

This clonotype was counted ten times or more. The V gene is TRBV5-1, the J gene TRBJ2-7; 7 bases map to TRBD2. Germline V gene lookup returns CDR1 SGHRS and CDR2 YFSETQ. The ends lost 3 bases at V and 2 bases at J; junction bases unmatched: 5. CDR3 length: 14 residues. CDR3 region: CASSSSGPPYEQYF. As DNA, the CDR3 is TGCGCCAGCAGCTCTAGCGGTCCTCCCTACGAGCAGTACTTC.

This rearrangement joins TRBV30 to TRBJ2-3; D perhaps matches TRBD2 (7 bases). Between the trimmed V and J ends, which lost 0 bases and 2 bases, there was a span of 12 bases. Per the germline V gene, CDR1 is GTSNPN and CDR2 is SVGIG (reference sequence). This CDR3 spans 15 amino acids. CDR3 region: CAWSVGGAFTDTQYF. The DNA of the CDR3 is TGTGCCTGGAGTGTAGGGGGGGCCTTCACAGATACGCAGTATTTT.